What follows are 18 T cell receptor beta chains derived from one specimen sequenced in a study of CXCR3-negative and CXCR3-positive naive CD8 T cells. Libraries of TRB cDNA were made by 5' RACE and carried UMIs. After re-calling the 5' RACE reads, TCRdb lists one entry per CDR3 protein, DNA absent. In all, the sample yields roughly 24,000 distinct CDR3 sequences. The sequencing input was memory CD8+ T cells from blood. These receptors were collected from a human donor in good health. Some clones in this sample may be carry-over from other donors' samples.

J is TRBJ2-1 and V is TRBV7-9. The germline CDR1 and CDR2 sequences are SEHNR and FQNEAQ (reference sequence). This CDR3 has 11 amino acids. The CDR3 is CASSLSNEQFF.

The chain employs TRBV6-1 and TRBJ2-3; TCRdb selects TRBD1, and the lack of DNA leaves this call unchecked. Germline CDR1 reads MNHNS; CDR2 reads SASEGT. The CDR3 spans 15 residues. The CDR3 protein is CASSDIRGGGDTQYF.

The rearrangement joins TRBV28 to TRBJ2-5. The germline V gene has CDR1 MDHEN and CDR2 SYDVKM. The CDR3 sequence is 12 residues long. CDR3 residues: CTSTEGQETQYF.

The chain combines TRBV28 with TRBJ2-2; TCRdb indicates TRBD1, and absent DNA this call remains unverified. Germline CDR1 is MDHEN and CDR2 is SYDVKM. This CDR3 spans 15 amino acids. The CDR3 here is CASTLRQEYTGELFF.

The J gene is TRBJ2-2, the V gene TRBV2; TCRdb's D call of TRBD2 is untestable without DNA. Germline V lookup: CDR1 SNHLY, CDR2 FYNNEI. CDR3 length: 14 amino acids. This CDR3 reads CASSTGGLTGELFF.

The chain carries TRBV20-1 and TRBJ1-1; the TCRdb call, TRBD1, lacks DNA for checking. CDR1 and CDR2 from the germline V gene are DFQATT and SNEGSKA (reference sequence). The CDR3 loop spans 16 amino acids. CDR3 region: CSARGTLGLGDTEAFF.

The CDR3 protein is CASSQDATYNEQFF. The chain couples TRBV4-3 to TRBJ2-1. This CDR3 is built from 14 residues. The V gene's germline CDR1 is LGHNA and CDR2 YSLEER.

The chain has TRBV29-1 and TRBJ2-7; TCRdb returns TRBD2, unconfirmable since there is no DNA. The CDR3 is made up of 16 amino acids. Germline V lookup: CDR1 SQVTM, CDR2 ANQGSEA. CDR3 residues: CSVVFPSGGKTEEQYF.

The V call is TRBV6-1, the J call TRBJ2-5; TCRdb outputs TRBD2, but without DNA this stays unchecked. Per germline, CDR1 MNHNS and CDR2 SASEGT. This CDR3 is built from 16 residues. The CDR3 loop is CASSEASGGGLETQYF.

This chain joins TRBV4-1 and TRBJ2-3; TCRdb proposes TRBD1, but this gene call is untestable without DNA. Germline V gives CDR1 MGHRA, CDR2 YSYEKL. The CDR3 length is 15 residues. Here the CDR3 reads CASSLAGDSTDTQYF.

The rearrangement uses TRBV4-3 and TRBJ1-1. Germline V gives CDR1 LGHNA, CDR2 YSLEER. CDR3 length equals 15 residues. The CDR3 loop is CASSQDRQTNTEAFF.

The chain couples TRBV12-3 or TRBV12-4 to TRBJ1-5. This CDR3 is built from 14 residues. CDR3 region: CASSLANSNQPQHF.

This sequence joins TRBV6-6 and TRBJ2-3; TCRdb lists TRBD1, though no DNA is available to test this call. The germline gives CDR1 MNHNY, CDR2 SVGAGI (reference sequence). This CDR3 spans 15 amino acids. The CDR3 loop is CASSPRPGGTDTQYF.

V gene TRBV12-3 or TRBV12-4 combines with J gene TRBJ2-5. The CDR3 has 13 amino acids. The CDR3 loop is CASSLTNQETQYF.

CDR3: CASSLPGGGFQDTQYF. This chain uses TRBV11-3 with TRBJ2-3; TCRdb indicates TRBD1, and absent DNA this call remains unverified. The CDR3 has 16 amino acids. CDR1 is SGHNT, CDR2 YENEEA, per germline.

This chain uses TRBV7-9 with TRBJ1-1. Germline CDR1 reads SEHNR; CDR2 reads FQNEAQ (reference sequence). The CDR3 is 13 residues long. The CDR3 sequence is CASSRPENTEAFF.

V and J are TRBV20-1 and TRBJ2-1; the TRBD1 assignment by TCRdb is unverifiable without DNA. The CDR3 extends over 15 amino acids. Per the germline V gene, CDR1 is DFQATT and CDR2 is SNEGSKA (reference sequence). CDR3 residues: CSASGKAFSYNEQFF.

The rearrangement links TRBV12-3 or TRBV12-4 to TRBJ1-5. This CDR3 region has 15 residues. CDR3 in amino acids: CASTSGVNSNKPQHF.